This TCR beta chain was profiled in a study of STAT3 mutations in large granular lymphocyte leukemia. The wider study: Canonical activating STAT3 mutations were detected in roughly half of the longitudinally sequenced T-LGLL patients.

The CDR3 has 12 residues. V was pared by 5 bases and J by 7 bases, with 11 bases between. Germline V lookup: CDR1 SGHTA, CDR2 FQGNSA. With regard to this clone: What it binds is not known.

Findings and limits, study-wide: Clonal expansion was inferred from other time points because no sample existed at each clone's first appearance. Every T-cell large granular lymphocyte leukemia patient had at least one immunodominant TCR beta clonotype.

Measured with immunoSEQ multiplex PCR; TCRdb has only the in-frame clones, and not every one. The sample lists several thousand clones, about 95% seen once, with 30% to 40% in the top ten. V usage is TRBV7-2 and J usage is TRBJ1-2, with no clear D. This clonotype was sampled from a man in his sixties with T-cell large granular lymphocyte leukemia. Some clones in this sample may be carry-over from other donors' samples. Sequenced sample: peripheral blood mononuclear cells. CDR3 nucleotide sequence: TGTGCCAGCAGCCCCTTCGGGGTTGGCTACACCTTC. Residues: CASSPFGVGYTF.